The next 4 T cell receptor beta chains were all read from a single sample in a study of cytomegalovirus exposure and HLA in healthy donors. Profiling relied on immunoSEQ multiplex PCR, and the TCRdb table lists in-frame clones only, not all of them. The sample carries tens of thousands of clones, 80% to 95% recorded once. Sequencing input: PBMCs. The receptor set was obtained from a woman aged 25 to 39 in good health and CMV-seronegative.

The chain employs TRBV6-6 and TRBJ2-3; D unresolved. This CDR3 contains 11 residues. V was clipped by 5 bases and J by 2 bases, with 2 bases between them. Germline assignment: CDR1 MNHNY and CDR2 SVGAGI (reference sequence). The CDR3: CASSHTDTQYF. CDR3 coding DNA: TGTGCCAGCAGTCACACAGATACGCAGTATTTT.

This clone was counted a single time. The chain uses TRBV19 and TRBJ1-5; D is possibly TRBD1 (5 bases). Trimming removed 3 bases at V and 6 bases at J, with 12 bases between. Per germline, CDR1 LNHDA and CDR2 SQIVND (reference sequence). The CDR3 spans 14 residues. The CDR3 region has the DNA TGTGCCAGTAGTATTCGGGGGGGAGGTCAGCCCCAGCATTTT. Translating it yields CASSIRGGGQPQHF.

V and J are TRBV5-4 and TRBJ1-6; the match to TRBD1 covers 7 bases. V lost 7 bases and J lost 9; bases outside the gene matches: 16. The CDR3 sequence is 16 residues long. CDR1 and CDR2 (germline): SGHNT, YYREEE (reference sequence). This CDR3 is CASGYRDSHLGSPLHF. Written as DNA, the CDR3 is TGTGCCAGCGGCTACCGGGACAGCCATCTTGGTTCACCCCTCCACTTT.

CDR3 nucleotide sequence: TGTGCCAGTAGTCTTGGGACTACCACCGGGGAGCTGTTTTTT. Its protein product is CASSLGTTTGELFF. The chain couples TRBV19 to TRBJ2-2; 7 bases map to TRBD2. This CDR3 has 14 amino acids. CDR1 LNHDA and CDR2 SQIVND come from the germline V gene (reference sequence). V lost 5 bases to trimming and J lost 4 bases; unmatched junction nucleotides: 4.